This TCR beta chain originates from a study of blood T cells in healthy people across ages. This CDR3 comprises 13 residues. V gave up 1 base and J gave up 10 bases, with 13 bases separating them. Germline V gene lookup returns CDR1 SGHRS and CDR2 YFSETQ. A second PCR, run for about 7 to 11 cycles, used a sample-barcoded 5' primer plus a J-beta primer mix. TCRdb processed the 5' RACE reads anew with MiXCR; each CDR3 protein has one entry. This sample has over a million distinct CDR3 sequences; 40% to 50% occur once, and the top ten carry under 8%. This TCR came from a woman aged 18-29 years in good health. The specimen was blood. This sequence joins TRBV5-1 and TRBJ2-3; D might be TRBD1 (6 bases). CDR3 sequence (DNA): TGCGCCAGCAGCTTGTCACAGGGCTTCTCGCAGTATTTT. Its protein is CASSLSQGFSQYF.